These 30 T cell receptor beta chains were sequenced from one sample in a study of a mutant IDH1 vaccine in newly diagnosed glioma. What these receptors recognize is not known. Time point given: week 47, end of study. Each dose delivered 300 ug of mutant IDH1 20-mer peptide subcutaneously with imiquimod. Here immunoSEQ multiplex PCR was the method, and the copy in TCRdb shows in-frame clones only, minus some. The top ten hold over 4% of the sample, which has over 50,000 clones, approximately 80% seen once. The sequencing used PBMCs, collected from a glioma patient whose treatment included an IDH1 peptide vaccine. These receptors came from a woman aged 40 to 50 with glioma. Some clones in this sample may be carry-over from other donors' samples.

CDR3 bases: TGTGCCAGCAGCTCAGACCTTAGCAATCAGCCCCAGCATTTT. Translated: CASSSDLSNQPQHF. The chain has TRBV7-9 and TRBJ1-5; no reliable D call. CDR3 length equals 14 residues. V was cut by 4 bases and J by 0 bases, with 7 bases left in between. Germline loops: CDR1 SEHNR, CDR2 FQNEAQ (reference sequence).

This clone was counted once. The CDR3 loop is CASSLHGQGDYGYTF. The DNA for the CDR3 is TGTGCCAGCAGCTTGCACGGACAGGGGGACTATGGCTACACCTTC. The chain uses TRBV7-8 and TRBJ1-2, with TRBD1 matching 10 bases. CDR1 and CDR2 from the germline V gene are SGHVS and FQNEAQ. This CDR3 has 15 amino acids. V was pared by 3 bases and J by 3 bases, with 4 bases of the junction left unmatched.

The CDR3 DNA follows: TGCAGCGTGGGACAGGGGGACACCGGGGAGCTGTTTTTT. It is translated as CSVGQGDTGELFF. This chain links TRBV29-1 with TRBJ2-2; the match to TRBD1 covers 11 bases. In germline, CDR1 is SQVTM, CDR2 ANQGSEA. The junction had 0 bases not matched to a gene; V was cut back by 6 bases and J by 3 bases. CDR3 length: 13 amino acids.

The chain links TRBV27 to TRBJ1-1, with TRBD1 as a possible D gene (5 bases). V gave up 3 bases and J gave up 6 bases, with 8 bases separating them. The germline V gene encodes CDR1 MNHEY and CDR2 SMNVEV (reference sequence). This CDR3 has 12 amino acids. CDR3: CASSFQGAEAFF. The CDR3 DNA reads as TGTGCCAGCAGTTTCCAGGGAGCTGAAGCTTTCTTT.

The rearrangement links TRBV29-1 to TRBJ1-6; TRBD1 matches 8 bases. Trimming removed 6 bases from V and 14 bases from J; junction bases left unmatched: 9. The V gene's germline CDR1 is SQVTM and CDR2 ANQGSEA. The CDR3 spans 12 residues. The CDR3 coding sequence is TGCAGCGTCCGCGACAGGGGCCCCACCCTCCACTTT. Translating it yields CSVRDRGPTLHF.

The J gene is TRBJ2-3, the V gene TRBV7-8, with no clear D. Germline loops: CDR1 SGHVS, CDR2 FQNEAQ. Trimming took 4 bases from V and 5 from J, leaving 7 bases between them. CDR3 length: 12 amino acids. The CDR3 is CASSWRVDTQYF. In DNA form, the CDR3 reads TGTGCCAGCAGCTGGAGAGTAGATACGCAGTATTTT.

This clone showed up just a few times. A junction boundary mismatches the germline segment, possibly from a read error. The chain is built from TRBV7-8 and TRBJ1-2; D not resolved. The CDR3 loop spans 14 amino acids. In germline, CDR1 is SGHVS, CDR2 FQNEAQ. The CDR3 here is CASSLDISVGGYHF. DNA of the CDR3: TGTGCCAGCAGCTTAGATATTTCGGTGGGCGGGTATCACTTC.

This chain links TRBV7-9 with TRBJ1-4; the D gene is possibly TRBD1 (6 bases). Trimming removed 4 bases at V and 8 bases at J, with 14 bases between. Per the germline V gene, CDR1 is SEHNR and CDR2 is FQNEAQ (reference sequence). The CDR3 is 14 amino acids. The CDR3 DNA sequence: TGTGCCAGCAGCTCACAGGGCCTGGGGGAAAAACTGTTTTTT. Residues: CASSSQGLGEKLFF.

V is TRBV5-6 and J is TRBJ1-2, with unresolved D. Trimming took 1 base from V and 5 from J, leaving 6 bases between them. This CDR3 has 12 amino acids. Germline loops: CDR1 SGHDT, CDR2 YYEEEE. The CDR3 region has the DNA TGTGCCAGCAGCTTGCGAGATTATGGCTACACCTTC. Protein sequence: CASSLRDYGYTF.

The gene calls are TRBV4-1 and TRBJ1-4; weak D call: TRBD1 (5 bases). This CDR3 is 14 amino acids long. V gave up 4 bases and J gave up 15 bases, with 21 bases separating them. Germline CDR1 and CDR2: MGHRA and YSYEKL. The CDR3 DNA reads TGCGCCAGCAGCCCTTTACAGGTATTAAGTAGGATGTTTTTT. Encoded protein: CASSPLQVLSRMFF.

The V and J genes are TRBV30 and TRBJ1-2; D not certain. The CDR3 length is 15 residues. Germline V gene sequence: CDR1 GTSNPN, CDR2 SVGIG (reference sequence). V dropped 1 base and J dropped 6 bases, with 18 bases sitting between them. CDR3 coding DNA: TGTGCCTGGAGTGCCATTGTGGACGGACGAGATGGCTACACCTTC. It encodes CAWSAIVDGRDGYTF.

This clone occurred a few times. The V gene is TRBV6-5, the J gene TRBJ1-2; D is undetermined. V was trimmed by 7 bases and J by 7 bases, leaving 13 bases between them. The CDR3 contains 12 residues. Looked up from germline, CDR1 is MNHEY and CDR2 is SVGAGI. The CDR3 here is CASTQVGSGYTF. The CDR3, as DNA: TGTGCCAGCACCCAAGTAGGCAGTGGCTACACCTTC.

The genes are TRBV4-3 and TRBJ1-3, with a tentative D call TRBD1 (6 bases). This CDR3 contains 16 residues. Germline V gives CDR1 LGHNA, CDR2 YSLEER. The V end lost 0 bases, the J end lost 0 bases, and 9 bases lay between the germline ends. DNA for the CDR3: TGCGCCAGCAGCCAAGATTTGGGGGCCTCTGGAAACACCATATATTTT. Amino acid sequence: CASSQDLGASGNTIYF.

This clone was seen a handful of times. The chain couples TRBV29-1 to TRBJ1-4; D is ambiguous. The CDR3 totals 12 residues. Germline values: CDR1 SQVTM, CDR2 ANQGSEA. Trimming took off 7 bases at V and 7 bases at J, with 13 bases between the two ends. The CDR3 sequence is CSGGGLSEKLFF. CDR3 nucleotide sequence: TGCAGCGGCGGCGGTTTGAGTGAAAAACTGTTTTTT. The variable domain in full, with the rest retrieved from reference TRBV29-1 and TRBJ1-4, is SAVISQKPSRDICQRGTSLTIQCQVDSQVTMMFWYRQQPGQSLTLIATANQGSEATYESGFVIDKFPISRPNLTFSTLTVSNMSPEDSSIYLCSGGGLSEKLFFGSGTQLSVL.

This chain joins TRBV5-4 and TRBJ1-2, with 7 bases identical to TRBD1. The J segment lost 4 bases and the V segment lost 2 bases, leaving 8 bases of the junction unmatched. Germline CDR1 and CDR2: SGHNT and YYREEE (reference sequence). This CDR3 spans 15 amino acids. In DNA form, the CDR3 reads TGTGCCAGCAGCTTAATTCGAGACAGGGTCTATGGCTACACCTTC. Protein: CASSLIRDRVYGYTF.

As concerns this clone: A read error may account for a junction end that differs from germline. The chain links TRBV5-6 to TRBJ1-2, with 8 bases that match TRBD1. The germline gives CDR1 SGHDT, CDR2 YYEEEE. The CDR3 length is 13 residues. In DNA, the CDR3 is TGTGCCGGCAGCCGACAGGGGCAGGAGGGCTACACCTTC. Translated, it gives CAGSRQGQEGYTF.

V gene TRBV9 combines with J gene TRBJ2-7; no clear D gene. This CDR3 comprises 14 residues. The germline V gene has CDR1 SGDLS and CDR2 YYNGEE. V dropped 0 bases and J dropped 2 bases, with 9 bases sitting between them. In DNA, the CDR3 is TGTGCCAGCAGCGTAGAAGCTGCGACCTACGAGCAGTACTTC. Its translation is CASSVEAATYEQYF.

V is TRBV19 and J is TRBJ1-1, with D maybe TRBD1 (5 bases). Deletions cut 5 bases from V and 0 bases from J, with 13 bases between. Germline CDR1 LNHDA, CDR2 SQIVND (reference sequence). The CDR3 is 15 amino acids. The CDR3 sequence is CASSDSPTMNTEAFF. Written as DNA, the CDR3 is TGTGCCAGTAGTGACAGTCCAACCATGAACACTGAAGCTTTCTTT.

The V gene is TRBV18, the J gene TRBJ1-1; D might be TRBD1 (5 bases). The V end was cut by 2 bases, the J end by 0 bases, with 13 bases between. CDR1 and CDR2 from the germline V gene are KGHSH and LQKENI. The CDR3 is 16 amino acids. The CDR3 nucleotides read TGTGCCAGCTCACCAGGTCGGGGCGGCATGAACACTGAAGCTTTCTTT. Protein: CASSPGRGGMNTEAFF.

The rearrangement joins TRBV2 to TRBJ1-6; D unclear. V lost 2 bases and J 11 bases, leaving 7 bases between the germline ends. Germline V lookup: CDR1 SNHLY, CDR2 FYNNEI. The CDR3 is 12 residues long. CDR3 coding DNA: TGTGCCAGCAGTGAATTGCCACCACCCCTCCACTTT. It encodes CASSELPPPLHF. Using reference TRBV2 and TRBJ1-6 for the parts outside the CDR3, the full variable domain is EPEVTQTPSHQVTQMGQEVILRCVPISNHLYFYWYRQILGQKVEFLVSFYNNEISEKSEIFDDQFSVERPDGSNFTLKIRSTKLEDSAMYFCASSELPPPLHFGNGTRLTVT.

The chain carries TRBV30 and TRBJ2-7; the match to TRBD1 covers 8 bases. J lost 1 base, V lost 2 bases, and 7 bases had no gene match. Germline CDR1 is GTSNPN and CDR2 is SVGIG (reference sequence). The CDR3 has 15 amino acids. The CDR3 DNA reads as TGTGCCTGGAGTACTCGGACAGGGCGGTCCTACGAGCAGTACTTC. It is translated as CAWSTRTGRSYEQYF.

For the CDR3, the DNA is TGTGCCACCCGACAGGACATGCCCCAGCATTTT. This encodes CATRQDMPQHF. The chain employs TRBV6-6 and TRBJ1-5; a possible D gene is TRBD1 (6 bases). V shed 10 bases and J shed 9 bases, with 13 bases lying between them. In germline, CDR1 is MNHNY, CDR2 SVGAGI (reference sequence). The CDR3 length is 11 residues.

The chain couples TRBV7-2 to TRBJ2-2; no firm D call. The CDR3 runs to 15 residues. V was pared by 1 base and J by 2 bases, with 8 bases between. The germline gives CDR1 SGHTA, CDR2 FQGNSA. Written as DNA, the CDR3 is TGTGCCAGCAGCTTAGTACAGAGAAACACCGGGGAGCTGTTTTTT. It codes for CASSLVQRNTGELFF.

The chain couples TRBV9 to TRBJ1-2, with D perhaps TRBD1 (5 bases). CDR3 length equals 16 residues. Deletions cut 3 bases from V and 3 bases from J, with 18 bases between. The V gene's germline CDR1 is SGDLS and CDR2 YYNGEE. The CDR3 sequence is CASSAGPQGSHYGYTF. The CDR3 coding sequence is TGTGCCAGCAGCGCAGGCCCCCAGGGAAGCCACTATGGCTACACCTTC.

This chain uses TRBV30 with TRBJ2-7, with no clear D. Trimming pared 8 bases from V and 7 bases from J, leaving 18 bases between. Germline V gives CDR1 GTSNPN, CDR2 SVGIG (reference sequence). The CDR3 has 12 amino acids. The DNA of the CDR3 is TGTGCCCTCGGTGTAACTATGGGGGAGCAGTACTTC. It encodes CALGVTMGEQYF.

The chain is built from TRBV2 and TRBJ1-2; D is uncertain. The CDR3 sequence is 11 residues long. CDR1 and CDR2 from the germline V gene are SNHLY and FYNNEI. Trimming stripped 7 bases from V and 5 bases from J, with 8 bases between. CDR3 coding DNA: TGTGCCAGCAAACGGGATTATGGCTACACCTTC. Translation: CASKRDYGYTF.

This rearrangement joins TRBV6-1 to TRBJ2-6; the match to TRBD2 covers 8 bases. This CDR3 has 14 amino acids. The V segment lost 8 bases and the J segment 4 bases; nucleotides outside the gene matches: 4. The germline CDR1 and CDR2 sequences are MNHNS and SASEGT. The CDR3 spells CASRGGLGANVLTF. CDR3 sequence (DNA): TGTGCCAGCCGGGGGGGTTTGGGGGCCAACGTCCTGACTTTC.

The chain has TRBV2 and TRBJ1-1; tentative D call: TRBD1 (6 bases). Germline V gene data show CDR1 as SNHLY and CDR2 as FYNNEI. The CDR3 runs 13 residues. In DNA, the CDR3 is TGTGCGGGTTCTGGACAGCTGAACACTGAAGCTTTCTTT. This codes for CAGSGQLNTEAFF.

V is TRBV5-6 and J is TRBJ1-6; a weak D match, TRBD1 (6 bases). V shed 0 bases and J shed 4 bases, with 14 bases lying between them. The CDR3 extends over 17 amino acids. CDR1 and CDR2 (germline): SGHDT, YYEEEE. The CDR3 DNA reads TGTGCCAGCAGCTTGGGAACGGCAGGGGATTATAATTCACCCCTCCACTTT. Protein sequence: CASSLGTAGDYNSPLHF.

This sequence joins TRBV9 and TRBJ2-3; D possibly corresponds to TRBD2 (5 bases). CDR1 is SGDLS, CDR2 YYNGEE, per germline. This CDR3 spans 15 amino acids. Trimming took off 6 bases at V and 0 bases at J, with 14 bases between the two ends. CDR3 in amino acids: CASTLGETSTDTQYF. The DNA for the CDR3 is TGTGCCAGCACCCTCGGGGAAACTAGCACAGATACGCAGTATTTT.